These T cell receptor beta chains were read from a single sample in a study of OX40 agonist ivuxolimab in advanced cancers. The method was immunoSEQ multiplex PCR; TCRdb's version includes in-frame clones alone and lacks a portion of them. The data show over 40,000 clones, with about four fifths seen just once and about 3.1% held by the top ten. The starting material was CD4+ or CD8+ T cells sorted from blood, obtained in a trial of the OX40 agonist ivuxolimab. Receptors originate from an adult with an advanced solid tumor such as melanoma, head and neck, liver or kidney cancer. Both conserved end residues are part of each CDR3. D genes are given only for firm matches. Clone size is stated in some rows and not others, as once, few, many or a class when expanded.

clone_size j_call v_call d_call cdr3_aa cdr3_nt
few TRBJ1-3 TRBV5-4 . CASTPGLNSGNTIYF TGTGCCAGCACCCCCGGACTCAACTCTGGAAACACCATATATTTT
. TRBJ2-1 TRBV5-1 TRBD2 CASSLGLAGEKQFF TGCGCCAGCAGCTTAGGACTAGCGGGGGAGAAGCAGTTCTTC
. TRBJ1-1 TRBV5-1 . CASQKGRETEAFF TGCGCCAGCCAGAAGGGAAGGGAAACTGAAGCTTTCTTT
. TRBJ1-6 TRBV11-3 . CASSAETNSPLHF TGTGCCAGCAGCGCAGAGACCAATTCACCCCTCCACTTT
. TRBJ2-1 TRBV2 . CASPPRGASEEDEQFF TGTGCCAGCCCCCCCCGGGGGGCTAGCGAAGAGGATGAGCAGTTCTTC
once TRBJ2-1 TRBV9 TRBD2 CASSVGTGLAGFRASAEQFF TGTGCCAGCAGCGTAGGGACGGGACTAGCGGGGTTTCGGGCGTCGGCTGAGCAGTTCTTC
. TRBJ2-3 TRBV7-3 . CASTEGNTDTQYF TGTGCCAGCACTGAGGGGAACACAGATACGCAGTATTTT
few TRBJ1-5 TRBV2 TRBD1 CASSGDRGWYSNQPQHF TGTGCCAGCAGTGGGGACAGGGGGTGGTATAGCAATCAGCCCCAGCATTTT
. TRBJ2-2 TRBV7-9 TRBD1 CASSRRAGGSRTGELFF TGTGCCAGCAGCCGCCGGGCAGGGGGTTCGCGCACCGGGGAGCTGTTTTTT
. TRBJ2-7 TRBV11-2 TRBD2 CASSLFPAGEYEQYF TGTGCCAGCAGCTTATTCCCAGCGGGGGAATACGAGCAGTACTTC
. TRBJ2-5 TRBV19 TRBD2 CASSISGGAQYF TGTGCCAGTAGTATAAGCGGGGGTGCCCAGTACTTC
once TRBJ2-4 TRBV5-8 TRBD2 CASSHGLAGSGDIQYF TGTGCCAGCAGCCATGGACTAGCGGGGTCCGGGGACATTCAGTACTTC
. TRBJ2-5 TRBV27 TRBD2 CATSAGGETQYF TGTGCCACCTCGGCGGGGGGGGAGACCCAGTACTTC
. TRBJ2-7 TRBV29-1 . CSVGVPTGPRNYEQYF TGCAGCGTTGGTGTTCCGACAGGCCCCCGAAACTACGAGCAGTACTTC
. TRBJ1-6 TRBV14 . CASSQVGLYNSPLHF TGTGCCAGCAGCCAAGTTGGCCTTTATAATTCACCCCTCCACTTT
. TRBJ2-3 TRBV20-1 . CSGGDTQYF TGCAGTGGAGGAGATACGCAGTATTTT
. TRBJ2-1 TRBV7-9 . CASSPPASVSYNEQFF TGTGCCAGCAGCCCACCGGCTAGCGTATCCTACAATGAGCAGTTCTTC
. TRBJ1-6 TRBV9 . CASSVAGAGSPLHF TGTGCCAGCAGCGTAGCCGGGGCCGGCTCACCCCTCCACTTT
. TRBJ2-1 TRBV6-6 . CASSPDRTYNEQFF TGTGCCAGCAGCCCTGACAGAACCTACAATGAGCAGTTCTTC
. TRBJ1-4 TRBV6-5 . CASRSGPNEKLFF TGTGCCAGCAGGTCAGGCCCTAATGAAAAACTGTTTTTT
. TRBJ2-7 TRBV27 TRBD1 CASSSIPGQGTYEQYF TGTGCCAGCAGTTCAATTCCGGGACAGGGGACCTACGAGCAGTACTTC
. TRBJ2-5 TRBV2 . CASSERLAETQYF TGTGCCAGCAGTGAAAGGCTAGCGGAGACCCAGTACTTC
. TRBJ2-7 TRBV28 . CASSFGARGYEQYF TGTGCCAGCAGTTTCGGAGCAAGGGGGTACGAGCAGTACTTC
. TRBJ2-5 TRBV6-6 TRBD2 CASSGLAGKETQYF TGTGCCAGCAGTGGACTAGCGGGAAAAGAGACCCAGTACTTC
. TRBJ1-2 TRBV28 . CATRGGFDGYTF TGTGCCACCCGAGGGGGGTTCGATGGCTACACCTTC
. TRBJ1-4 TRBV18 . CASSPTDTRRSEKLFF TGTGCCAGCTCACCAACGGACACCAGAAGGAGTGAAAAACTGTTTTTT
. TRBJ2-3 TRBV21-1 . CASSKVASGGDTQYF TGTGCCAGCAGCAAAGTTGCTAGCGGGGGAGATACGCAGTATTTT
. TRBJ2-7 TRBV2 . CASGRDPPSYEQYF TGTGCCAGCGGTAGGGACCCACCCTCCTACGAGCAGTACTTC
. TRBJ2-1 TRBV7-3 TRBD1 CASSLDRGQLNEQFF TGTGCCAGCAGCTTAGATAGGGGGCAGTTGAATGAGCAGTTCTTC
once TRBJ1-4 TRBV6-5 TRBD1 CASSYSPGQGNEKLFF TGTGCCAGCAGTTATTCCCCGGGACAGGGAAATGAAAAACTGTTTTTT
. TRBJ1-6 TRBV14 . CASSPSGGGYNSPLHF TGTGCCAGCAGCCCCTCGGGAGGGGGCTATAATTCACCCCTCCACTTT
. TRBJ2-5 TRBV7-2 TRBD2 CASSSLAGGWETQYF TGTGCCAGCAGCTCTCTAGCGGGGGGCTGGGAGACCCAGTACTTC
few TRBJ1-4 TRBV10-3 . CATGVGEKLFF TGTGCCACTGGGGTGGGAGAAAAACTGTTTTTT
. TRBJ2-3 TRBV4-1 . CASSHHSSTDTQYF TGCGCCAGCAGCCACCACTCGAGCACAGATACGCAGTATTTT
. TRBJ1-1 TRBV5-1 TRBD1 CASSLDRGQSGAFF TGCGCCAGCAGCTTGGACAGGGGGCAATCCGGGGCTTTCTTT
. TRBJ1-5 TRBV29-1 . CSAGGVNQPQHF TGCAGCGCCGGGGGAGTAAATCAGCCCCAGCATTTT
. TRBJ2-3 TRBV30 TRBD2 CAWSVTSGGASTDTQYF TGTGCCTGGAGTGTAACTAGCGGGGGGGCGTCCACAGATACGCAGTATTTT
. TRBJ1-5 TRBV25-1 TRBD1 CANRTGGLCNQPQHF TGTGCCAACCGAACAGGGGGCTTATGCAATCAGCCCCAGCATTTT
. TRBJ2-7 TRBV2 . CASSEGGYEQYF TGTGCCAGCAGTGAAGGCGGCTACGAGCAGTACTTC
once TRBJ2-3 TRBV7-9 TRBD1 CASSHGQGRTDTQYF TGTGCCAGCAGCCACGGACAGGGACGCACAGATACGCAGTATTTT
. TRBJ2-3 TRBV7-2 TRBD1 CASGSSAGGTGPDTQYF TGTGCCAGCGGCTCATCAGCAGGTGGGACAGGGCCAGATACGCAGTATTTT
. TRBJ1-1 TRBV9 . CASSPMGGNTEAFF TGTGCCAGCAGCCCCATGGGGGGGAACACTGAAGCTTTCTTT
. TRBJ1-2 TRBV6-5 . CASRRDEVNYGYTF TGTGCCAGCAGAAGGGACGAAGTGAACTATGGCTACACCTTC